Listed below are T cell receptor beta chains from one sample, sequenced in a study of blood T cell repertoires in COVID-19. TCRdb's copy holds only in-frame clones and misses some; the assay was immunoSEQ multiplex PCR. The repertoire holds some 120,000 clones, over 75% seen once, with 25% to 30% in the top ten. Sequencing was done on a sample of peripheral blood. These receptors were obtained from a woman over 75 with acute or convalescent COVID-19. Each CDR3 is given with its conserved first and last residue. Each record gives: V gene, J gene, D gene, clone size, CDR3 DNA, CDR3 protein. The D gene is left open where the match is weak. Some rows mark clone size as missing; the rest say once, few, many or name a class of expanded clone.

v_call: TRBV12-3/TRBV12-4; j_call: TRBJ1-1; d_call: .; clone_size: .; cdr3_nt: TGTGCCAGCAGACTTGACCGGGGCACTGAAGCTTTCTTT; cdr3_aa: CASRLDRGTEAFF
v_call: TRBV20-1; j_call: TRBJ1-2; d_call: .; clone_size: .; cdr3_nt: TGCAGTGCCCACGGGGGGTTTGGCTACACCTTC; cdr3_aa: CSAHGGFGYTF
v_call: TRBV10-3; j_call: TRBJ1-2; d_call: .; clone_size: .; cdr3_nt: TGTGCCATCAGTGAGCCCCCTGAGGGCTACACCTTC; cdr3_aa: CAISEPPEGYTF
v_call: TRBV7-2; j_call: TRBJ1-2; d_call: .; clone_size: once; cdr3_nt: TGTGCCAGCAGCTCACGTACGGGGAATCGAGGCTACACCTTC; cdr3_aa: CASSSRTGNRGYTF
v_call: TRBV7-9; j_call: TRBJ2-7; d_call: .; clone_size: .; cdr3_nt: TGTGCCAGCAGCTTATCTCGGACAGTCTTACTTCCCTACGAGCAGTACTTC; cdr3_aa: CASSLSRTVLLPYEQYF
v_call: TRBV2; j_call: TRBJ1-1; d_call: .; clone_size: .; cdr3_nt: TGTGCCAGCAGTGACCAGTGGCGGAGGATGAAACTTGAAGCTTTCTTT; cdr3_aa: CASSDQWRRMKLEAFF
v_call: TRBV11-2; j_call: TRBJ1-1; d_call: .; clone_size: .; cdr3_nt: TGTGCCAGCAGCTCCCGGGTGGGGAACACTGAAGCTTTCTTT; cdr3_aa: CASSSRVGNTEAFF
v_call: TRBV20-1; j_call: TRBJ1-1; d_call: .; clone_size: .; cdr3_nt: TGCAGTGCTAGGGTCGGCACTGAAGCTTTCTTT; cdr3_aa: CSARVGTEAFF
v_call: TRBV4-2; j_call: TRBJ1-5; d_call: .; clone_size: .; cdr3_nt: TGTGCCAGCAGCCAAGAAGACAGTCCTTATAGCAATCAGCCCCAGCATTTT; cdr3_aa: CASSQEDSPYSNQPQHF
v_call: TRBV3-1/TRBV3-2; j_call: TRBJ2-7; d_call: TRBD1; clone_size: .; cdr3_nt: TGTGCCAGCAGCCGAGAGGGACAGACCTACGAGCAGTACTTC; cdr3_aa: CASSREGQTYEQYF
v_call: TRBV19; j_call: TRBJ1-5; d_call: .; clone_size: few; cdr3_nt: TGTGCCAGTACCCGTACACAGGGTAGCAATCAGCCCCAGCATTTT; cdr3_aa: CASTRTQGSNQPQHF
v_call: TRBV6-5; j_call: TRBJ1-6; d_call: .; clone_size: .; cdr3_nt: TGTGCCAGCAGTTACAAGGGACTGAAGGGAGGTTCACCCCTCCACTTT; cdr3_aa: CASSYKGLKGGSPLHF
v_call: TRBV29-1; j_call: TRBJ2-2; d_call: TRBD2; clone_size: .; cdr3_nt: TGCAGCGTTGGGTCGAGAAGCGGGGAGGGGGAGCTGTTTTTT; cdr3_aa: CSVGSRSGEGELFF
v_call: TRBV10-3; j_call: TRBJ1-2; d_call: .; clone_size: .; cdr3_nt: TGTGCCACGGAGCCCATGACGGGGTATGGCTACACCTTC; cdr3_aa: CATEPMTGYGYTF
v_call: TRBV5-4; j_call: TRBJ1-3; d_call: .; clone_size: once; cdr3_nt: TGTGCCAGCAGCTTGGGGGCCTCCAACTCTGGAAACACCATATATTTT; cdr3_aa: CASSLGASNSGNTIYF
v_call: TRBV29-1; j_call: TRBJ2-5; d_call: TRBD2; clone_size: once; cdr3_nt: TGCAGCGTTCTTTACGTAGCGGGGGGACAAGAGACCCAGTACTTC; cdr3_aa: CSVLYVAGGQETQYF
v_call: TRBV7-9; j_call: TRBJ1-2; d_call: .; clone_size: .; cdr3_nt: TGTGCCAGCAGCCTTCCGGGAGCCCAACGTGGCTACACCTTC; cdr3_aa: CASSLPGAQRGYTF
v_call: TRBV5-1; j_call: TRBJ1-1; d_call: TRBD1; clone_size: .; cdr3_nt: TGCGCCAGCAGCGTAACACCGACAGGGACTGAAGCTTTCTTT; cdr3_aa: CASSVTPTGTEAFF
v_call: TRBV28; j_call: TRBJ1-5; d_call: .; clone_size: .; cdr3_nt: TGTGCCAGCAGACGGGACGGGAGGAGCAATCAGCCCCAGCATTTT; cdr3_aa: CASRRDGRSNQPQHF
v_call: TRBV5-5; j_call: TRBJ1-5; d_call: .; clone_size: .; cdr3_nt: TGTGCCAGCAGCTTGGGGGAGAATCAGCCCCAGCATTTT; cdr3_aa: CASSLGENQPQHF
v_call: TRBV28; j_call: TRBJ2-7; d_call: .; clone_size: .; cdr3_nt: TGTGCCAGCAAAAACTCCGGCGCAGGGGAGCCCTACGAGCAGTACTTC; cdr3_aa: CASKNSGAGEPYEQYF
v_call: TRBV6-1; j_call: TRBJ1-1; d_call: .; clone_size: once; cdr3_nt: TGTGCCAGCAGCCAGACGGGGACTGAAGCTTTCTTT; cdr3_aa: CASSQTGTEAFF
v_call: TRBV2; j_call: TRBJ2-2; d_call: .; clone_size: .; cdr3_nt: TGTGCCAGCACGATTGTCGGTACGGGGAACACCGGGGAGCTGTTTTTT; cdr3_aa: CASTIVGTGNTGELFF
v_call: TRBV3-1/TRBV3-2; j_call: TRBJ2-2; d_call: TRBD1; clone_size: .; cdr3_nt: TGTGCCACCACCGACAGGGGGGACACCGGGGAGCTGTTTTTT; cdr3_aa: CATTDRGDTGELFF
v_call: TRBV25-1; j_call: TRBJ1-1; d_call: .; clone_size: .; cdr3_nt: TGTGCCAGCACCGGCGGGGGGGGACTGCGCCTTGAAGCTTTCTTT; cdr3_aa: CASTGGGGLRLEAFF
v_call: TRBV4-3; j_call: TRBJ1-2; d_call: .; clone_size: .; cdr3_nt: TGCGCCAGCAGCCAAGATCAACTAATTAACTATGGCTACACCTTC; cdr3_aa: CASSQDQLINYGYTF
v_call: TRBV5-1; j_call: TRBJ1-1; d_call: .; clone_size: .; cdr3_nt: TGCGCCAGCAGCGAGGTAGGGAGCACTGAAGCTTTCTTT; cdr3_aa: CASSEVGSTEAFF
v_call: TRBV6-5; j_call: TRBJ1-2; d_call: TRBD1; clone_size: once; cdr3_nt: TGTGCCAGCAGTCCGGGACAGGTAAACGGCTACACCTTC; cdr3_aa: CASSPGQVNGYTF
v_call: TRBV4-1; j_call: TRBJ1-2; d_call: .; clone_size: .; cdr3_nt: TGCGCCAGCAGCTCCTCCTATGGCTACACCTTC; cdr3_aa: CASSSSYGYTF
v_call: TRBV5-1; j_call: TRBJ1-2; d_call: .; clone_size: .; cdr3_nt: TGCGCCAGCAGCTTATGGGCGCAGGGGCATGGCTACACCTTC; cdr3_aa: CASSLWAQGHGYTF
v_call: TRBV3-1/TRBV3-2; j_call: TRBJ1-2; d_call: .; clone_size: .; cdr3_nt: TGTGCCAGCAGCTATGCCGGGGAAGGGTGGCGTGGCTACACCTTC; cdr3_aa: CASSYAGEGWRGYTF
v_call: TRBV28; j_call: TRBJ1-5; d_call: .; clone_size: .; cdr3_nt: TGTGCCAGCAGGTCAGGTCTTAGGCCCCAGCATTTT; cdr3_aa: CASRSGLRPQHF
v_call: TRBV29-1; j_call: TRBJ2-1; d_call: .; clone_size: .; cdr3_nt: TGCAGCGCTGTCCGGGGGAGCTCCTACAATGAGCAGTTCTTC; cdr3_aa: CSAVRGSSYNEQFF